This T cell receptor (beta chain) was captured by sequencing in a study of blood T cell repertoires in COVID-19. CDR1 is SGHTA, CDR2 FQGNSA, per germline. The ends were cut back, 1 base at V and 0 bases at J, with 10 bases in the middle. This CDR3 region has 16 residues. The assay was immunoSEQ multiplex PCR, and TCRdb's table has in-frame clones only and misses some. The sample includes about 98,000 clones, about 80% of them seen just once. The rearrangement links TRBV7-2 to TRBJ1-3; D is uncertain. This TCR derives from a man between 70 and 80 years old with acute or convalescent COVID-19. The specimen was peripheral blood. The CDR3, as DNA: TGTGCCAGCAGCTTAGTACCGAGCCTCTCTGGAAACACCATATATTTT. Protein: CASSLVPSLSGNTIYF.